Below, one T cell receptor beta chain is given with its context. The data are from a study of blood T cell repertoires in COVID-19. Profiling relied on immunoSEQ multiplex PCR, and the TCRdb table lists in-frame clones only, not all of them. The sample records tens of thousands of clones, approximately 90% being singletons. In germline, CDR1 is SGHRS, CDR2 YFSETQ. The CDR3 is 15 residues long. The trim removed 4 bases at V and 1 base at J, leaving 6 bases unmatched. The source is a human donor with active COVID-19. The donor label of this sample is uncertain. The chain uses TRBV5-1 and TRBJ1-1; TRBD1 matches at 8 bases. Sequencing was done on a sample of peripheral blood. In DNA, the CDR3 is TGCGCCAGCAGCCTCTCGGACAGGGCGAACACTGAAGCTTTCTTT. Translated, it gives CASSLSDRANTEAFF.